This TCR beta chain was documented in a study of T-cell reconstitution after alpha-beta-depleted transplantation in children. The CDR3 loop spans 17 amino acids. V was clipped by 1 base and J by 6 bases, with 19 bases between them. Germline V CDR1 and CDR2: LNHNV, YYDKDF (reference sequence). Unique molecular identifiers were incorporated into the prepared TCRbeta library. TCRdb re-derived calls from the PCR reads in MiXCR, one entry per CDR3 protein. The sample includes 550,000 to 800,000 distinct CDR3 sequences, 13% seen only once; the top ten take 0.79%. Regarding the study as a whole: By about two months after transplant, alpha-beta T cells reportedly arose from several hundred graft clones that had expanded.

This clonotype was found many times. Its cognate antigen is unknown. The chain carries TRBV15 and TRBJ2-1, with a possible D match to TRBD1 (6 bases). Material: PBMCs, obtained before TCRalphabeta/CD19-depleted stem cell transplant. The sequence came from a girl between 2 and 10 years old with congenital amegakaryocytic thrombocytopenia, due to receive a stem cell transplant. CDR3 sequence: CATSRARDNPSRNEQFF. CDR3 bases: TGTGCCACCAGCAGAGCCCGGGACAACCCTTCTCGCAATGAGCAGTTCTTC.